This entry lists 14 T cell receptor beta chains sequenced from one sample in a study of blood T cell repertoires in COVID-19. Profiled with immunoSEQ multiplex PCR; TCRdb holds only in-frame clones, not every one. Of 210,000 or so clones listed, about 90% are singletons. The sequencing input was peripheral blood. The receptors were gathered from a man in his forties with active or convalescent COVID-19.

The chain carries TRBV28 and TRBJ2-1; 11 bases match TRBD2. This CDR3 contains 16 residues. Germline assignment: CDR1 MDHEN and CDR2 SYDVKM. The junction had 4 bases not matched to a gene; V was cut back by 1 base and J by 5 bases. CDR3 nucleotide sequence: TGTGCCAGCAGTTTATTAGGTAGCGGGGGGGACAATGAGCAGTTCTTC. It specifies CASSLLGSGGDNEQFF.

The chain carries TRBV9 and TRBJ2-1, with TRBD2 matching over 8 bases. The length of the CDR3 is 14 residues. CDR1 and CDR2 (germline): SGDLS, YYNGEE. The J segment lost 8 bases and the V segment lost 0 bases, leaving 4 bases of the junction unmatched. CDR3 loop: CASSVVGRGDEQFF. The CDR3 region has the DNA TGTGCCAGCAGCGTAGTGGGGCGGGGGGATGAGCAGTTCTTC.

The gene calls are TRBV4-2 and TRBJ2-7, with D tentatively TRBD2 (6 bases). CDR1 and CDR2 from the germline V gene are LGHNA and YNFKEQ. This CDR3 comprises 13 residues. The ends were cut back, 2 bases at V and 6 bases at J, with 11 bases in the middle. The CDR3 reads CASSQQLAREQYF. The CDR3 DNA reads as TGTGCCAGCAGCCAACAACTAGCTCGCGAGCAGTACTTC.

The V gene is TRBV5-4, the J gene TRBJ2-5, with D possibly TRBD1 on 6 matching bases. The CDR3 consists of 14 residues. Germline V gives CDR1 SGHNT, CDR2 YYREEE (reference sequence). V shed 4 bases and J shed 2 bases, with 12 bases lying between them. CDR3 DNA sequence: TGTGCCAGCAGCCAAGGACAGAAACAAGAGACCCAGTACTTC. Protein product: CASSQGQKQETQYF.

The genes are TRBV18 and TRBJ1-2, with D maybe TRBD1 (6 bases). V dropped 2 bases and J dropped 4 bases, with 11 bases sitting between them. The CDR3 covers 14 residues. CDR1 is KGHSH and CDR2 is LQKENI in the germline V gene. The CDR3 DNA follows: TGTGCCAGCTCACCAGCACAGGGCAGCTATGGCTACACCTTC. Protein sequence: CASSPAQGSYGYTF.

The chain couples TRBV6-5 to TRBJ2-7, with D possibly being TRBD2 (5 bases). CDR1 and CDR2 (germline): MNHEY, SVGAGI. This CDR3 is built from 14 residues. V gave up 6 bases and J gave up 3 bases, with 15 bases separating them. CDR3 coding DNA: TGTGCCAGCAGGGCCCCGGTCGGGGACTACGAGCAGTACTTC. Its protein product is CASRAPVGDYEQYF.

CDR3 DNA: TGCGCCAGCAGCTTGGCCATGGAGAACACCCGGCTGACTGGGGCCAACGTCCTGACTTTC. It is translated as CASSLAMENTRLTGANVLTF. This rearrangement joins TRBV5-1 to TRBJ2-6; D is unresolved. CDR1 and CDR2 from the germline V gene are SGHRS and YFSETQ. This CDR3 has 20 amino acids. Trimming stripped 0 bases from V and 2 bases from J, with 21 bases between.

The chain is built from TRBV7-9 and TRBJ2-5; 7 bases agree with TRBD2. Germline V gene lookup returns CDR1 SEHNR and CDR2 FQNEAQ (reference sequence). J lost 2 bases, V lost 5 bases, and 20 bases had no gene match. CDR3 length: 19 residues. The CDR3 bases are TGTGCCAGCAGCCCTCCCTTGGGGCGGGAGCGCGCCTTTCAAGAGACCCAGTACTTC. Protein sequence: CASSPPLGRERAFQETQYF.

The chain recombines TRBV7-8 with TRBJ1-5; unclear D gene. In germline, CDR1 is SGHVS, CDR2 FQNEAQ. The CDR3 totals 12 residues. With 5 bases removed from V and 7 bases from J, the gap between germline ends came to 9 bases. CDR3 in DNA: TGTGCCAGCAGCCTAGTTCGGCAGCCCCAGCATTTT. This codes for CASSLVRQPQHF. Variable domain in full (rest from reference TRBV7-8 and TRBJ1-5): GAGVSQSPRYKVAKRGQDVALRCDPISGHVSLFWYQQALGQGPEFLTYFQNEAQLDKSGLPSDRFFAERPEGSVSTLKIQRTQQEDSAVYLCASSLVRQPQHFGDGTRLSIL.

Of note for this clone: Its ends do not fully match the called genes, so a read error is possible. The V gene is TRBV5-1, the J gene TRBJ1-1; possibly TRBD1 for D (6 bases). Per germline, CDR1 SGHRS and CDR2 YFSETQ. CDR3 length: 16 amino acids. The CDR3 sequence is CASSLDAGQPNAEAFF. CDR3 coding DNA: TGCGCCAGCAGTTTGGACGCCGGACAGCCGAATGCTGAAGCTTTCTTT. The whole variable domain, filled in from reference TRBV5-1 and TRBJ1-1, reads KAGVTQTPRYLIKTRGQQVTLSCSPISGHRSVSWYQQTPGQGLQFLFEYFSETQRNKGNFPGRFSGRQFSNSRSEMNVSTLELGDSALYLCASSLDAGQPNAEAFFGQGTRLTVV.

The genes are TRBV7-7 and TRBJ2-5, with TRBD1 identical over 7 bases. This CDR3 is built from 13 residues. CDR1 is SSHAT and CDR2 is FNYEAQ in the germline V gene (reference sequence). After removal of 6 bases from V and 7 bases from J, the junction contained 8 bases not matched to a gene. CDR3 DNA: TGTGCCAGCAGTCCAACAGGGGTCGCGACCCAGTACTTC. The encoded protein is CASSPTGVATQYF.

The rearrangement links TRBV2 to TRBJ1-5; no firm D call. V shed 1 base and J shed 3 bases, with 10 bases lying between them. CDR1 SNHLY and CDR2 FYNNEI come from the germline V gene. The CDR3 length is 15 residues. CDR3 sequence: CASSEVVTDNQPQHF. The DNA for the CDR3 is TGTGCCAGCAGTGAAGTCGTTACAGACAATCAGCCCCAGCATTTT.

A single count supports this clone. The chain uses TRBV7-9 and TRBJ1-1; 7 bases align to TRBD1. Germline V gene lookup returns CDR1 SEHNR and CDR2 FQNEAQ (reference sequence). This CDR3 spans 13 amino acids. V was pared by 5 bases and J by 7 bases, with 7 bases of the junction left unmatched. The CDR3 protein is CASSQTRDSEAFF. The CDR3 region has the DNA TGTGCCAGCAGCCAGACCCGGGACAGTGAAGCTTTCTTT.

V and J are TRBV18 and TRBJ1-1; D is unresolved. V was shortened by 3 bases and J by 2 bases, with 7 bases between the two germline ends. Germline lookup yields CDR1 KGHSH and CDR2 LQKENI. CDR3 size: 13 residues. CDR3 residues: CASSPSINTEAFF. In DNA form, the CDR3 reads TGTGCCAGCTCACCCAGTATCAACACTGAAGCTTTCTTT.